This T cell receptor beta chain was documented in a study of blood T cell repertoires in COVID-19. Study background: Spain, Italy and the United States supplied samples that represented acute and convalescent COVID-19. Sample material is recorded as cDNA or gDNA derived from T cells, B-cell-depleted T cells, or PBMCs.

The V gene lost 3 bases and the J gene lost 3 bases, with 13 bases spanning the gap. Germline CDR1 is KGHDR and CDR2 is SFDVKD. CDR3 size: 15 residues. TCRdb keeps only in-frame clones here, not all; method: immunoSEQ multiplex PCR. The sample holds roughly 35,000 clones, 80% seen once. This chain connects TRBV24-1 to TRBJ2-5, with a tentative D call TRBD1 (6 bases). The sequence was obtained from an elderly man with acute or convalescent COVID-19. Source material: peripheral blood. The CDR3 sequence is CATSDLQGSEETQYF. The CDR3 DNA is TGTGCCACCAGTGATCTACAGGGATCTGAAGAGACCCAGTACTTC.